The rows below give T cell receptor beta chains drawn from one sample of a study of T-cell memory formation after mild COVID-19. MiXCR, applied by TCRdb to the 5' RACE reads, yields one record per CDR3 protein. The top ten clones hold around 20% of a sample with more than 300,000 distinct CDR3 sequences, 20% to 25% of them seen once. Material: PBMCs or a T cell subset sorted from them (not recorded which). Receptors originate from a man aged 18-30 years who had mild COVID-19 (a few samples of this study predate the infection). Cell type and time point are not known. Each CDR3 is given with its conserved first and last residue. The D gene is left open where the match is weak. Part of the rows lack a size; the others show once, few, many or a class for expanded clones.

TRBD1	TRBV5-5	TRBJ1-3	few	TGTGCCAGCAGCCAAGGACAGGGGGGAACTCTCGCTGGAAACACCATATATTTT	CASSQGQGGTLAGNTIYF
TRBD1	TRBV20-1	TRBJ1-2	few	TGCAGTGCTAGATTACAGGGGATAGATGGCTACACCTTC	CSARLQGIDGYTF
TRBD2	TRBV4-1	TRBJ2-7	-	TGCGCCAGCAGCGCGGGACTAGCGGGGGGCGAGCAGTACTTC	CASSAGLAGGEQYF
-	TRBV7-2	TRBJ2-1	-	TGTGCCAGCAGCTTAGTCAGGGAAGATGAGCAGTTCTTC	CASSLVREDEQFF
TRBD2	TRBV24-1	TRBJ2-2	few	TGTGCCACCAGTGAATCCCTAGCGGGTAACACCGGGGAGCTGTTTTTT	CATSESLAGNTGELFF
TRBD1	TRBV6-6	TRBJ1-4	many	TGTGCCAGCAGTTACGGGACAGGGGAAAAACTGTTTTTT	CASSYGTGEKLFF
-	TRBV5-1	TRBJ2-3	few	TGCGCCAGCAGCTTTCTATTGCGCACAGATACGCAGTATTTT	CASSFLLRTDTQYF
-	TRBV20-1	TRBJ2-3	-	TGCAGTGTTTTCAAGGCCGGCGCCGCAGATACGCAGTATTTT	CSVFKAGAADTQYF
-	TRBV11-2	TRBJ2-2	once	TGTGCCAGCAGCCAACGTCCCCGGGAAGACACCGGGGAGCTGTTTTTT	CASSQRPREDTGELFF
-	TRBV4-3	TRBJ2-1	-	TGCGCCAGCAGCCAAGAAGGAGGCAGGGTCAATGAGCAGTTCTTC	CASSQEGGRVNEQFF
-	TRBV12-3/TRBV12-4	TRBJ1-1	few	TGTGCCAGCGGCTGGACAGCGAACACTGAAGCTTTCTTT	CASGWTANTEAFF
TRBD2	TRBV7-9	TRBJ2-3	few	TGTGCCAGCAGCTTAGGGACTAGCGGGGGGGCGACAGATACGCAGTATTTT	CASSLGTSGGATDTQYF
-	TRBV30	TRBJ2-5	few	TGTGCCTGGAGCCAAGCGACAGGAGAAGAGACCCAGTACTTC	CAWSQATGEETQYF
TRBD1	TRBV7-9	TRBJ2-5	-	TGTGCCAGCAGCGCGGACAGGGGGCTCGAGACCCAGTACTTC	CASSADRGLETQYF
-	TRBV30	TRBJ2-7	few	TGTGCCTGGAGTGTGGGGGCAAGCTACGAGCAGTACTTC	CAWSVGASYEQYF
-	TRBV20-1	TRBJ2-7	-	TGCAGTGCTAGAGATCCCAGGGAGGGGGCGAACGAGCAGTACTTC	CSARDPREGANEQYF
-	TRBV29-1	TRBJ2-5	-	TGCAGCGTTGAGCGAGAGACCCAGTACTTC	CSVERETQYF
-	TRBV5-6	TRBJ2-3	-	TGTGCCAGCAGCTTGGGGAATACGCAGTATTTT	CASSLGNTQYF
-	TRBV28	TRBJ2-3	few	TGTGCCAGCTCCGGATCCCCTAGCACAGATACGCAGTATTTT	CASSGSPSTDTQYF
-	TRBV2	TRBJ2-5	-	TGTGCCAGACAGGATTTCCAAGAGACCCAGTACTTC	CARQDFQETQYF
-	TRBV20-1	TRBJ2-3	-	TGCAGTGCTAGAGAGGACAGTGAAATTGATACGCAGTATTTT	CSAREDSEIDTQYF
-	TRBV12-3/TRBV12-4	TRBJ1-2	many	TGTGCCAGCAGTTTTGGGGGTTATGGCTACACCTTC	CASSFGGYGYTF
TRBD1	TRBV11-2	TRBJ2-5	few	TGTGCCAGCAGCCACGGACAGGGGGCGCCAGGGGAGACCCAGTACTTC	CASSHGQGAPGETQYF
-	TRBV5-6	TRBJ2-3	few	TGTGCCAGCAGCCCCGTCGGCTTCACAGATACGCAGTATTTT	CASSPVGFTDTQYF
-	TRBV5-1	TRBJ1-6	many	TGCGCCAGCAGCAATCAGGGGCATAATTCACCCCTCCACTTT	CASSNQGHNSPLHF
-	TRBV7-6	TRBJ2-3	-	TGTGCCAGCAGCTTACCCGGGACCCATGTGGATACGCAGTATTTT	CASSLPGTHVDTQYF
TRBD1	TRBV7-9	TRBJ1-3	many	TGTGCCAGCAGCCTGACAGGGGGCACTGGAAACACCATATATTTT	CASSLTGGTGNTIYF
TRBD2	TRBV5-6	TRBJ2-5	few	TGTGCCAGCAGTCCCCGGACTAGCGTCGAGACCCAGTACTTC	CASSPRTSVETQYF
-	TRBV7-3	TRBJ2-3	-	TGTGCCAGCAGCTTCTCCTCACTGGGCACAGATACGCAGTATTTT	CASSFSSLGTDTQYF
-	TRBV5-1	TRBJ2-2	-	TGCGCCAGCAGCTTGCCTGACGGGGAGCTGTTTTTT	CASSLPDGELFF
-	TRBV5-1	TRBJ2-3	-	TGCGCCAGCAGCTTGGGGTCGGGGGGCACAGATACGCAGTATTTT	CASSLGSGGTDTQYF
-	TRBV5-4	TRBJ1-3	-	TGTGCCAGCAGCTTATACGCTGGAAACACCATATATTTT	CASSLYAGNTIYF
-	TRBV7-9	TRBJ2-5	-	TGTGCCAGCAGCCTAGAGTTGCGACAGAGGGAGACCCAGTACTTC	CASSLELRQRETQYF
-	TRBV24-1	TRBJ2-4	few	TGTGCCACCAGTGATGTTGGGGGGGCCAAAAACATTCAGTACTTC	CATSDVGGAKNIQYF
TRBD1	TRBV28	TRBJ2-3	few	TGTGCCAGCAGTTTGGGGGACAGTTCCACAGATACGCAGTATTTT	CASSLGDSSTDTQYF
-	TRBV7-9	TRBJ2-7	-	TGTGCCAGCAGCTCCCGACCTTACGAGCAGTACTTC	CASSSRPYEQYF
TRBD2	TRBV9	TRBJ2-3	-	TGTGCCAGCAGCGTAGGTGCGGGGGGGAACACAGATACGCAGTATTTT	CASSVGAGGNTDTQYF
-	TRBV19	TRBJ2-2	few	TGTGCCAGTAGTAGAGGACTGTTCCCGGCGAACACCGGGGAGCTGTTTTTT	CASSRGLFPANTGELFF
TRBD2	TRBV10-3	TRBJ2-5	few	TGTGCCATCAGGGGGACTAGCGGGGGCCAAGAGACCCAGTACTTC	CAIRGTSGGQETQYF
-	TRBV28	TRBJ1-2	-	TGTGCCAGCAGTCCCAGGGATGGCTACACCTTC	CASSPRDGYTF
-	TRBV18	TRBJ2-2	-	TGTGCCAGCTCACCATCGGAGGGTTTGACCGGGGAGCTGTTTTTT	CASSPSEGLTGELFF
-	TRBV27	TRBJ1-2	many	TGTGCCAGCAGTTTATCCGGCCTCTATGGCTACACCTTC	CASSLSGLYGYTF
TRBD1	TRBV4-2	TRBJ2-3	few	TGTGCCAGCAGCCAAGATGGGACAGGCACAGATACGCAGTATTTT	CASSQDGTGTDTQYF
-	TRBV4-2	TRBJ1-2	few	TGTGCCAGCAGCCAAGATAGGGTGGACTATGGCTACACCTTC	CASSQDRVDYGYTF
-	TRBV27	TRBJ1-1	few	TGTGCCAGCAGCTGGCAGCTGAACACTGAAGCTTTCTTT	CASSWQLNTEAFF
-	TRBV4-1	TRBJ1-1	few	TGCGCCAGCAGCCAAGCTGAAGAAGCTTTCTTT	CASSQAEEAFF
TRBD2	TRBV20-1	TRBJ2-3	few	TGCAGTGCTAGAGATAGGCTAGCGGGGGGGAGGAGCACAGATACGCAGTATTTT	CSARDRLAGGRSTDTQYF
-	TRBV7-2	TRBJ2-5	few	TGTGCCAGCAGCTTAGTATGGGGGAGGGAGACCCAGTACTTC	CASSLVWGRETQYF
-	TRBV9	TRBJ2-7	many	TGTGCCAGCAGCGTAGGGGCAGGGGAGCAGTACTTC	CASSVGAGEQYF
-	TRBV5-1	TRBJ2-5	-	TGCGCCAGCAGCTTGAATCAGGCAAACCAAGAGACCCAGTACTTC	CASSLNQANQETQYF
TRBD2	TRBV28	TRBJ2-3	few	TGTGTAGTAGCGGGGGCTAGGGGAGATACGCAGTATTTT	CVVAGARGDTQYF
-	TRBV20-1	TRBJ1-3	few	TGCAGTGCTAGTGCCAGAGGAAACACCATATATTTT	CSASARGNTIYF
-	TRBV28	TRBJ2-1	-	TGTGCCAGCAGTCCCCACAGGGTCGGGGGCAATGAGCAGTTCTTC	CASSPHRVGGNEQFF
-	TRBV7-9	TRBJ1-1	-	TGTGCCAGCAGCTCCCGAGCTTTCTTT	CASSSRAFF
-	TRBV4-1	TRBJ1-6	-	TGCGCCAGCAGCCAAGATCACCGGGGTCCCCTCCACTTT	CASSQDHRGPLHF
TRBD2	TRBV4-2	TRBJ2-5	-	TGTGCCAGCAGCCAGGCCAGCCTAGCGGGGGGGCTGGAGACCCAGTACTTC	CASSQASLAGGLETQYF
TRBD1	TRBV9	TRBJ1-5	-	TGTGCCAGCAGAGTGGGACAGACAGAGGGGCCCCAGCATTTT	CASRVGQTEGPQHF
-	TRBV4-3	TRBJ2-2	-	TGCGCCAGCAGCCAAGCGAAGGGTGGCACCGGGGAGCTGTTTTTT	CASSQAKGGTGELFF
-	TRBV7-8	TRBJ2-5	-	TGTGCCAGCAGCTCCTCTCTTTTGGGTATCGGGACCCAGTACTTC	CASSSSLLGIGTQYF
TRBD2	TRBV4-1	TRBJ2-1	-	TGCGCCAGCAGCCAAAGTCTAGCGGGGGGGTCCTTCTACAATGAGCAGTTCTTC	CASSQSLAGGSFYNEQFF